This TCR beta chain was sequenced in a study of blood T cells in healthy people across ages. A second PCR of roughly 6 to 12 cycles used a sample-barcoded 5' primer and a J-beta primer mix. TCRdb called the 5' RACE reads again in MiXCR, with one record for every CDR3 protein. The sample has about 620,000 distinct CDR3 sequences, 21% seen once. Findings and caveats of the study: Naive T cell percentage strongly correlated with TCR beta diversity.

The CDR3 loop spans 11 amino acids. V was pared by 4 bases and J by 11 bases, with 8 bases between. Per the germline V gene, CDR1 is SGHDN and CDR2 is FVKESK. This clonotype was seen many times. The antigen is not known. V usage is TRBV14 and J usage is TRBJ1-4; D uncertain. This TCR was sampled from a man aged 70-80 years in good health. The sequenced material came from blood. In nucleotides, the CDR3 is TGTGCCAGCAGCCCGGGGAGGAAACTGTTTTTT. It encodes CASSPGRKLFF.